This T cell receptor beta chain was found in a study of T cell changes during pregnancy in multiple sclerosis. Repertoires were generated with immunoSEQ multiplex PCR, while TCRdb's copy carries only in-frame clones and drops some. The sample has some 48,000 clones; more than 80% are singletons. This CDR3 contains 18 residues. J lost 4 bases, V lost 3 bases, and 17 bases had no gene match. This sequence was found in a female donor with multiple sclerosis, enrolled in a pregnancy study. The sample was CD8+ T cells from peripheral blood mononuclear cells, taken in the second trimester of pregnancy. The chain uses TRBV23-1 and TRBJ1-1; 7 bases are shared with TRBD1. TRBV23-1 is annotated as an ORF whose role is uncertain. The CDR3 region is CASSHSGQTTTWGTEAFF. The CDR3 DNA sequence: TGCGCCAGCAGTCACTCGGGACAGACAACCACCTGGGGCACTGAAGCTTTCTTT.